A selection of T cell receptor beta chains follows, all from one sample in a study of blood T cell repertoires in COVID-19. Assay: immunoSEQ multiplex PCR; the TCRdb copy retains only in-frame clones and omits some. The sample has roughly 200,000 clones, more than 80% seen once; the top ten hold less than 9%. Sequencing used peripheral blood. These receptors originate from an older woman with acute or convalescent COVID-19. The CDR3 runs from the conserved cysteine through the conserved F or W. Each record gives: V gene, clone size, CDR3 length, D gene, J gene, CDR3 DNA, CDR3 protein. The D gene is left open where the match is weak. Clone size is given for some rows only: seen once, a few or many times, or a class if the clone is expanded.

>TRBV19|-|14|-|TRBJ1-5
TGTGCCAGTAGTATCCACGGAGGAGGACAGCCCCAGCATTTT
CASSIHGGGQPQHF
>TRBV7-2|-|17|TRBD2|TRBJ2-2
TGTGCCAGCAGCCCCCCGGGGCTAGCGGGAGGGACCGGGGAGCTGTTTTTT
CASSPPGLAGGTGELFF
>TRBV6-5|-|16|-|TRBJ2-4
TGTGCCAGCAGTTACGGTGGGGCGCTAGCCAAAAACATTCAGTACTTC
CASSYGGALAKNIQYF
>TRBV7-3|-|14|TRBD2|TRBJ2-1
TGTGCCAGCAGAACCGGGACTAGCGGGAGCGAGCAGTTCTTC
CASRTGTSGSEQFF
>TRBV28|-|18|TRBD1|TRBJ2-2
TGTGCCAGCAGTTTGTCCGGGACAGGAGCTCCGAACACCGGGGAGCTGTTTTTT
CASSLSGTGAPNTGELFF
>TRBV19|-|16|-|TRBJ1-5
TGTGCCAGTAGTATGGGGGGGTTAAGGGGCAATCAGCCCCAGCATTTT
CASSMGGLRGNQPQHF
>TRBV13|-|14|TRBD2|TRBJ2-7
TGTGCCAGCAGCTTCGGGGGGAGCTCCTACGAGCAGTACTTC
CASSFGGSSYEQYF
>TRBV24-1|-|15|TRBD1|TRBJ2-1
TGTGCCACCAGTGACACCGGGACAGGGCCCGGTGAGCAGTTCTTC
CATSDTGTGPGEQFF
>TRBV5-1|-|15|-|TRBJ1-3
TGCGCCAGCAGCTTGGGGCCGGGCTCTGGAAACACCATATATTTT
CASSLGPGSGNTIYF
>TRBV9|-|13|-|TRBJ2-7
TGTGCCAGCAGCGTGAACAGCTACTACGAGCAGTACTTC
CASSVNSYYEQYF
>TRBV5-5|-|15|-|TRBJ2-2
TGTGCCAGCAGCTTGCTTAGCGGGAACACCGGGGAGCTGTTTTTT
CASSLLSGNTGELFF
>TRBV5-1|-|13|-|TRBJ2-3
TGCGCCAGCAGCTTAGGGGCCACAGATACGCAGTATTTT
CASSLGATDTQYF
>TRBV12-3/TRBV12-4|-|13|-|TRBJ1-2
TGTGCCAGCAGTTTAACAGGGATCTATGGCTACACCTTC
CASSLTGIYGYTF
>TRBV4-2|-|15|-|TRBJ2-3
TGTGCCAGCAGCCAAGAAGCCCTAGCACGCGATACGCAGTATTTT
CASSQEALARDTQYF
>TRBV9|once|16|TRBD2|TRBJ2-7
TGTGCCAGCAGCGTAGACCTAGCGGGAGTAGTAAACGAGCAGTACTTC
CASSVDLAGVVNEQYF
>TRBV7-2|-|14|TRBD1|TRBJ1-1
TGTGCCAGCAGCCTCGACAGGGTGAACACTGAAGCTTTCTTT
CASSLDRVNTEAFF
>TRBV19|few|14|TRBD1|TRBJ1-2
TGTGCCAGTAGTCGGACAGGGGTCAACTATGGCTACACCTTC
CASSRTGVNYGYTF
>TRBV11-1|-|14|-|TRBJ1-1
TGTGCCAGCAGCTTAGAAGGCGGAGTCACTGAAGCTTTCTTT
CASSLEGGVTEAFF
>TRBV2|-|12|-|TRBJ1-1
TGTGCCAGCAGTGGACACCCGCTCGGGGGTTTCTTT
CASSGHPLGGFF
>TRBV28|-|13|-|TRBJ1-2
TGTGCCAGCACCCTAAGAGGCATCAAAGGTTACACCTTC
CASTLRGIKGYTF
>TRBV10-2|-|13|TRBD1|TRBJ2-7
TGCGCCAGCACCAGGGGGAGCTCCTACGAGCAGTACTTC
CASTRGSSYEQYF
>TRBV5-1|-|12|-|TRBJ2-7
TGCGCCAGCAGCTTGAAAGGAGACGAGCAGTACTTC
CASSLKGDEQYF
>TRBV5-1|few|16|TRBD1|TRBJ2-1
TGCGCCAGCAGCTCAACCGGGACAGGGTACGTGGATGAGCAGTTCTTC
CASSSTGTGYVDEQFF
>TRBV13|once|13|-|TRBJ2-1
TGTGCCAGCAGCACGACTTCGAGGAATGAGCAGTTCTTC
CASSTTSRNEQFF
>TRBV29-1|-|15|TRBD2|TRBJ2-4
TGCAGCGTTAGCGGGGGGGAACTAGCCAAAAACATTCAGTACTTC
CSVSGGELAKNIQYF
>TRBV19|-|14|-|TRBJ1-5
TGTGCCAGTAAAGGGGGGGGCGGGTCGCGGCCCCAGCATTTT
CASKGGGGSRPQHF
>TRBV28|-|11|-|TRBJ2-7
TGTGCCAGCGTACAGGGTTACGAGCAGTACTTC
CASVQGYEQYF
>TRBV5-4|-|13|-|TRBJ2-7
TGTGCCAGCAGCTATAGGACTCCTGACGAGCAGTACTTC
CASSYRTPDEQYF
>TRBV7-3|once|15|-|TRBJ2-2
TGTGCCAGCAGCTTACGGGGGGCGCGTCCCGGGGAGCTGTTTTTT
CASSLRGARPGELFF
>TRBV7-3|-|13|-|TRBJ2-2
TGTGCCAGGGCCAGTCGGGAAACCGGGGAGCTGTTTTTT
CARASRETGELFF
>TRBV9|few|16|TRBD2|TRBJ2-5
TGTGCCAGCAGCCCAGGGGGACTAGCGGGAGTAGAGACCCAGTACTTC
CASSPGGLAGVETQYF
>TRBV18|-|14|TRBD1|TRBJ1-1
TGTGCCAGCTCACCACAGGGCAGGGGGCTTGAGGCTTTCTTT
CASSPQGRGLEAFF
>TRBV6-5|once|16|TRBD1|TRBJ2-7
TGTGCCAGCAGTTACATGAACCGACAGGGATCCTACGAGCAGTACTTC
CASSYMNRQGSYEQYF
>TRBV24-1|-|15|TRBD2|TRBJ2-1
TGTGCCACCAGTAAGGCACTAGCGGGATCCAATGAGCAGTTCTTC
CATSKALAGSNEQFF
>TRBV6-5|-|13|-|TRBJ1-6
TGTGCCAGCAAGTCTCAAGGAGGATCACCCCTCCACTTT
CASKSQGGSPLHF
>TRBV12-3/TRBV12-4|few|13|-|TRBJ2-2
TGTGCCAGCAGTCCTCGTTACACCGGGGAGCTGTTTTTT
CASSPRYTGELFF
>TRBV27|-|15|TRBD1|TRBJ1-2
TGTGCCAGCAGTTACAGGACAGGGGGAACCTATGGCTACACCTTC
CASSYRTGGTYGYTF
>TRBV29-1|-|13|-|TRBJ1-1
TGCAGCGTTGTAATCCCCGGGGACACTGAAGCTTTCTTT
CSVVIPGDTEAFF
>TRBV29-1|-|13|TRBD2|TRBJ2-7
TGCAGCGTTTCAGCGGGACCCACCTACGAGCAGTACTTC
CSVSAGPTYEQYF
>TRBV3-1/TRBV3-2|-|15|TRBD2|TRBJ2-7
TGTGCCAGCAGCTCCTCCTCTGCGGGGGTATACGAGCAGTACTTC
CASSSSSAGVYEQYF
>TRBV10-2|-|15|-|TRBJ2-3
TGCGCCAGCAGTGAATCTCCCGTTCCGACAGATACGCAGTATTTT
CASSESPVPTDTQYF
>TRBV19|once|14|TRBD1|TRBJ1-6
TGTGCCAGTAGTACGGACAGGGGAAATTCACCCCTCCACTTT
CASSTDRGNSPLHF
>TRBV2|-|16|TRBD2|TRBJ2-1
TGTGCCAGCAGTGGAAAAGCTAGCGGGAGTACAAATGAGCAGTTCTTC
CASSGKASGSTNEQFF
>TRBV6-1|-|13|-|TRBJ1-2
TGTGCCAGCAGTGAAGTGGGGGGCTATGGCTACACCTTC
CASSEVGGYGYTF
>TRBV29-1|-|11|-|TRBJ2-2
TGCAGCGTTGGAGCACCCGGGGAGCTGTTTTTT
CSVGAPGELFF
>TRBV3-1/TRBV3-2|once|17|TRBD1|TRBJ1-3
TGTGCCAGCAGCCTGGGGACAGGGGGCTTCTCTGGAAACACCATATATTTT
CASSLGTGGFSGNTIYF
>TRBV5-1|-|15|-|TRBJ2-1
TGCGCCAGCAGCCTAACTAGCAGCTCCTACAATGAGCAGTTCTTC
CASSLTSSSYNEQFF
>TRBV14|-|14|-|TRBJ2-5
TGTGCCAGCAGCCACCGGGACACGCAAGAGACCCAGTACTTC
CASSHRDTQETQYF
>TRBV4-2|-|12|-|TRBJ1-2
TGTGCCAGCAGCCAGGGAGCAGTTGGCTACACCTTC
CASSQGAVGYTF
>TRBV4-1|-|15|-|TRBJ2-5
TGCGCCAGCAGCCCAAGATCTACAGGGTTAGAGACCCAGTACTTC
CASSPRSTGLETQYF
>TRBV5-5|-|15|-|TRBJ1-3
TGTGCCAGCAGCTTGTGGGGGGAGTCTGGAAACACCATATATTTT
CASSLWGESGNTIYF